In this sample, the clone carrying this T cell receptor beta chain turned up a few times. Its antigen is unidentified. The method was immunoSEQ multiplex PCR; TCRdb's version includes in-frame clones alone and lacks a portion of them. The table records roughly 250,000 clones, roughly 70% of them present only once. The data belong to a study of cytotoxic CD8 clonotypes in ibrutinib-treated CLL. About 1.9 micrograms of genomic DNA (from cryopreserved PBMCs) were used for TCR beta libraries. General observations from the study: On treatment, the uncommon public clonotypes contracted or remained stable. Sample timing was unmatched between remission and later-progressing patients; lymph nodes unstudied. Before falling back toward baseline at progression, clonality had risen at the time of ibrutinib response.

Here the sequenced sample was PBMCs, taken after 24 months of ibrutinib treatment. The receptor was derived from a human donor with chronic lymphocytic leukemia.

The DNA for the CDR3 is TGTGCCAGCTCCCCAGCAAGCCTTCAGCCCCAGCATTTT. This encodes CASSPASLQPQHF. The V gene is TRBV18, the J gene TRBJ1-5; D gene unclear. V was shortened by 6 bases and J by 6 bases, with 12 bases between the two germline ends. The CDR3 totals 13 residues. Looked up from germline, CDR1 is KGHSH and CDR2 is LQKENI.